Presented here are 4 T cell receptor beta chains from one specimen sequenced in a study of T cell responses to AZD1222 COVID-19 vaccine. Data came from immunoSEQ multiplex PCR; TCRdb stores just in-frame clones and leaves some out. Of 89,000 or so clones in the sample, about 89% were seen once. The starting material was peripheral blood, obtained 28 days after the second AZD1222 dose. The receptors shown here come from an adult who received the AZD1222 COVID-19 vaccine.

This clone was observed a single time. The chain links TRBV7-6 to TRBJ1-4; D might be TRBD1 (6 bases). This CDR3 spans 19 amino acids. Looked up from germline, CDR1 is SGHVS and CDR2 is FNYEAQ. Trimming left V 6 bases short and J 0 bases short, with 23 bases between. Here the CDR3 DNA reads TGTGCCAGCAGGTTACTTGCAGGGGCCCCCTATGCAACTAATGAAAAACTGTTTTTT. Amino acid sequence: CASRLLAGAPYATNEKLFF. Looking up the rest from reference TRBV7-6 and TRBJ1-4 gives the full variable domain: GAGVSQSPRYKVTKRGQDVALRCDPISGHVSLYWYRQALGQGPEFLTYFNYEAQQDKSGLPNDRFSAERPEGSISTLTIQRTEQRDSAMYRCASRLLAGAPYATNEKLFFGSGTQLSVL.

The CDR3 loop is CASSVGGGETQYF. The CDR3 DNA follows: TGTGCCAGCAGCGTAGGAGGAGGCGAGACCCAGTACTTC. The V call is TRBV9, the J call TRBJ2-5, with D possibly being TRBD2 (5 bases). The CDR3 is made up of 13 amino acids. V gave up 0 bases and J gave up 5 bases, with 8 bases separating them. Germline lookup yields CDR1 SGDLS and CDR2 YYNGEE.

J is TRBJ1-6 and V is TRBV30, with TRBD1 matching 7 bases. Germline CDR1 reads GTSNPN; CDR2 reads SVGIG (reference sequence). V shed 3 bases, J shed 2 bases, and the junction held 4 bases outside the gene matches. The CDR3 sequence is 15 residues long. For the CDR3, the DNA is TGTGCCTGGAGCGAGGGGGCTACCTATAATTCACCCCTCCACTTT. This codes for CAWSEGATYNSPLHF. Using reference TRBV30 and TRBJ1-6 for the parts outside the CDR3, the full variable domain is SQTIHQWPATLVQPVGSPLSLECTVEGTSNPNLYWYRQAAGRGLQLLFYSVGIGQISSEVPQNLSASRPQDRQFILSSKKLLLSDSGFYLCAWSEGATYNSPLHFGNGTRLTVT.

This sequence joins TRBV4-1 and TRBJ1-2, with 7 bases matching TRBD1. CDR1 MGHRA and CDR2 YSYEKL come from the germline V gene. V lost 1 base and J lost 7; bases outside the gene matches: 6. The CDR3 has 14 amino acids. Here the CDR3 reads CASSQVVSGGGYTF. The DNA of the CDR3 is TGCGCCAGCAGCCAAGTGGTGTCAGGGGGTGGCTACACCTTC.